This T cell receptor beta chain was documented in a study of shared clonotypes between healthy human individuals. Sequencing used immunoSEQ multiplex PCR; TCRdb keeps in-frame clones, though not all of them. The sample lists about 92,000 clones; about 45% were seen once. There are a few counts of this clone. The CDR3 has 16 residues. This chain links TRBV1 with TRBJ1-2; TRBD1, the table's D call, was not compared with the DNA. TRBV1 is a listed pseudogene. This TCR was recovered from a woman between 40 and 55 years old in good health. Some clones in this sample may be carry-over from other donors' samples. Sequenced material: PBMCs. CDR3 amino acids: CTSSPRNRGPRYGYTF. Written as DNA, the CDR3 is TGCACCAGCAGCCCCCGCAACAGGGGGCCTCGCTATGGCTACACCTTC.